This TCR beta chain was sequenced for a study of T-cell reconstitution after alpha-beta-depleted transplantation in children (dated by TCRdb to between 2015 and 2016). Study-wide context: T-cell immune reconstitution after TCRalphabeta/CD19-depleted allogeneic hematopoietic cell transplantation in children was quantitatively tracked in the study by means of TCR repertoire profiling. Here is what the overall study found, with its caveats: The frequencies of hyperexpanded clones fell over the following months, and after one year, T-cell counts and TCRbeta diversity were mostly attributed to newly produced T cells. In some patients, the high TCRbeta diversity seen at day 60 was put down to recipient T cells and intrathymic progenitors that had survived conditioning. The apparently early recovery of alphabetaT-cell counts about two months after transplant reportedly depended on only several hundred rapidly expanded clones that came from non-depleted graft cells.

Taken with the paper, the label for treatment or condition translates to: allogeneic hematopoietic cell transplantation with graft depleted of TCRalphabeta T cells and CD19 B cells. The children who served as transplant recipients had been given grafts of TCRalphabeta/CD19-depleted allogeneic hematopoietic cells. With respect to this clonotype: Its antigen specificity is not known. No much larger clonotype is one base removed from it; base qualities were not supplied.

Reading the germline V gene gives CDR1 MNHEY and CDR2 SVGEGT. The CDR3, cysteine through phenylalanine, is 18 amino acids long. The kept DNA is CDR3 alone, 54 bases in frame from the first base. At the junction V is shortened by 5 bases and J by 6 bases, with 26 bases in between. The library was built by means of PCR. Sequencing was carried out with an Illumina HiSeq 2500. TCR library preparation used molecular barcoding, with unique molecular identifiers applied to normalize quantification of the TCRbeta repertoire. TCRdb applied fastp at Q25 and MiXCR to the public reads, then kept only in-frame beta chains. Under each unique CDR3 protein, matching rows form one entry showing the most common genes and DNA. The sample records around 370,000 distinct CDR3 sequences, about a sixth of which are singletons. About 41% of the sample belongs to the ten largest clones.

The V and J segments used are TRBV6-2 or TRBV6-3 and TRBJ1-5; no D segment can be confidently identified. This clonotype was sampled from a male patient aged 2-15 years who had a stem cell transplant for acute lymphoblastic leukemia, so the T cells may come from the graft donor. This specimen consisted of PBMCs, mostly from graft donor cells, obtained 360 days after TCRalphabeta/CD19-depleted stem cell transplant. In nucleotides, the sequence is TGTGCCAGCAGTCACCTCGGACTAGCGGGAGCCCCCGGTCAGCCCCAGCATTTT. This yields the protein CASSHLGLAGAPGQPQHF.